The next 3 T cell receptor beta chains were all read from a single sample in a study of metastatic and nonmetastatic thyroid tumors. TCRdb re-analyzed the PCR reads through MiXCR. Of approximately 20,000 clones detected, about 34% appear once; the ten largest clones hold over 8%. No patient had received any treatment before thyroid surgery. Sequencing was performed on tumor tissue. All receptors derive from a male donor with papillary thyroid cancer or a benign thyroid nodule (not recorded which). Some clones in this sample may be carry-over from other donors' samples.

The chain couples TRBV27 to TRBJ2-7, with 11 bases that match TRBD2. The CDR3 length is 16 residues. Per germline, CDR1 MNHEY and CDR2 SMNVEV (reference sequence). V shed 4 bases and J 5 bases; nucleotides not matched to a gene: 10. The CDR3 DNA follows: TGTGCCAGCAGTTCCTTCCGACTAGCGGGAAGCAACGAGCAGTACTTC. Amino acid sequence: CASSSFRLAGSNEQYF.

Concerning this clone itself: The junction shows a germline mismatch at one end, possibly a read error. The chain joins TRBV5-1 to TRBJ2-7; perhaps TRBD1 as D (6 bases). The CDR3 consists of 16 residues. CDR1 and CDR2 (germline): SGHRS, YFSETQ. The CDR3 spells CAGSLGVGTPEGWQYF. For the CDR3, the DNA is TGCGCCGGCAGCTTGGGCGTCGGGACACCTGAGGGGTGGCAGTACTTC.

This clone was counted at least ten times. The chain links TRBV3-1 to TRBJ2-5; D remains unclear. The CDR3 consists of 11 residues. Germline assignment: CDR1 LGHDT and CDR2 YNNKEL (reference sequence). With 1 base removed from V and 5 bases from J, the gap between germline ends came to 2 bases. The CDR3 is CASSQVETQYF. The CDR3 nucleotides are TGTGCCAGCAGCCAAGTTGAGACCCAGTACTTC.